This TCR beta chain was captured by sequencing in a study of T cell changes during pregnancy in multiple sclerosis. Trimming took 4 bases from V and 3 from J, leaving 19 bases between them. Germline V gives CDR1 SGDLS, CDR2 YYNGEE. The CDR3 covers 17 residues. Produced via immunoSEQ multiplex PCR; TCRdb's table is partial and in-frame only. The sample has 25,000 to 35,000 clones, 70% to 90% seen once; the top ten hold roughly 8.5%. The TCR sequence derives from a female donor with multiple sclerosis, enrolled in a pregnancy study. The material sequenced was CD8+ T cells from peripheral blood mononuclear cells, taken after pregnancy. V usage is TRBV9 and J usage is TRBJ2-2; TRBD2 is a possible D gene (6 bases). CDR3 in DNA: TGTGCCAGCAGCCCTCAAGGTCGGTGGGGGGACACCGGGGAGCTGTTTTTT. Amino acid sequence: CASSPQGRWGDTGELFF.